These 9 T cell receptor beta chains were sequenced from one sample in a study of shared clonotypes between healthy human individuals. TCRdb's copy holds only in-frame clones and misses some; the assay was immunoSEQ multiplex PCR. The sample contains roughly 2,300,000 clones, 85% to 95% of which appear only once. The specimen was naive CD4+ T cells from PBMCs. Subset: CD45RA+ positively selected. The receptors shown here come from a man aged 18-30 years in good health. Some clones in this sample may be carry-over from other donors' samples.

The chain uses TRBV6-5 and TRBJ2-7; no reliable D call. The CDR3 has 14 residues. Germline V gives CDR1 MNHEY, CDR2 SVGAGI. V lost 7 bases and J lost 1, with 14 bases in between. CDR3 protein: CASKNRVPSYEQYF. The CDR3 coding sequence is TGTGCCAGCAAGAACCGTGTACCGTCCTACGAGCAGTACTTC.

The V call is TRBV19, the J call TRBJ2-1; 12 bases align to TRBD1. V shed 5 bases, J shed 10 bases, and the junction held 6 bases outside the gene matches. This CDR3 is 14 amino acids long. Germline V gene lookup returns CDR1 LNHDA and CDR2 SQIVND (reference sequence). The CDR3 DNA sequence: TGTGCCAGTAGTGGCGGGGACAGGGGGCAAGAGCAGTTCTTC. The encoded protein is CASSGGDRGQEQFF.

This chain links TRBV29-1 with TRBJ2-5; D may be TRBD1 or TRBD2 (5 bases each). The germline V and J ends were trimmed by 3 bases and 5 bases, with 13 bases remaining between them. The CDR3 runs to 13 residues. Germline CDR1 is SQVTM and CDR2 is ANQGSEA. The CDR3 region is CSVDRAPGETQYF. CDR3 DNA: TGCAGCGTTGACAGGGCTCCGGGGGAGACCCAGTACTTC. The whole variable domain, filled in from reference TRBV29-1 and TRBJ2-5, reads SAVISQKPSRDICQRGTSLTIQCQVDSQVTMMFWYRQQPGQSLTLIATANQGSEATYESGFVIDKFPISRPNLTFSTLTVSNMSPEDSSIYLCSVDRAPGETQYFGPGTRLLVL.

V gene TRBV5-1 combines with J gene TRBJ2-7; 9 bases are shared with TRBD1. CDR1 is SGHRS, CDR2 YFSETQ, per germline. The trim removed 4 bases at V and 7 bases at J, leaving 27 bases unmatched. This CDR3 spans 20 amino acids. The CDR3 is CASSRAPPGQGSLGMGEQYF. Written as DNA, the CDR3 is TGCGCCAGCAGCCGCGCTCCACCGGGACAGGGTTCCCTTGGGATGGGGGAGCAGTACTTC.

This sequence joins TRBV5-1 and TRBJ2-5; 7 bases are a match to TRBD1. Germline assignment: CDR1 SGHRS and CDR2 YFSETQ. The CDR3 consists of 15 residues. V shed 7 bases, J shed 2 bases, and the junction held 11 bases outside the gene matches. The CDR3 DNA is TGCGCCAGCCGAACGCTGGGACAGACACAAGAGACCCAGTACTTC. This sequence encodes CASRTLGQTQETQYF.

This chain joins TRBV7-2 and TRBJ2-1; D gene uncertain. Trimming pared 6 bases from V and 4 bases from J, leaving 13 bases between. Germline V gives CDR1 SGHTA, CDR2 FQGNSA. The CDR3 extends over 14 amino acids. CDR3 coding DNA: TGTGCCAGCAGTCTTATATACGGGTACAATGAGCAGTTCTTC. Its protein product is CASSLIYGYNEQFF.

Only one count was recorded for this clone. The V gene is TRBV15, the J gene TRBJ2-6, with D unresolved. Per the germline V gene, CDR1 is LNHNV and CDR2 is YYDKDF (reference sequence). There are 17 residues in the CDR3. The ends were cut back, 0 bases at V and 1 base at J, with 10 bases in the middle. Here the CDR3 DNA reads TGTGCCACCAGCAGAGATTTGGCCGGGTCTGGGGCCAACGTCCTGACTTTC. Its translation: CATSRDLAGSGANVLTF. Full variable domain (remainder filled in from reference TRBV15 and TRBJ2-6): DAMVIQNPRYQVTQFGKPVTLSCSQTLNHNVMYWYQQKSSQAPKLLFHYYDKDFNNEADTPDNFQSRRPNTSFCFLDIRSPGLGDTAMYLCATSRDLAGSGANVLTFGAGSRLTVL.

The rearrangement links TRBV9 to TRBJ2-5, with a weak D call TRBD2 (6 bases). CDR1 is SGDLS, CDR2 YYNGEE, per germline. Deletions cut 6 bases from V and 2 bases from J, with 14 bases between. CDR3 length: 14 amino acids. In nucleotides, the CDR3 is TGTGCCAGCAACCCCGGCGGGGCTCAAGAGACCCAGTACTTC. Its protein is CASNPGGAQETQYF.

The CDR3 region is CASSSSQGARGYTF. CDR3 coding DNA: TGTGCCAGCAGCTCCAGTCAGGGGGCGCGGGGCTACACCTTC. The genes are TRBV7-2 and TRBJ1-2; TRBD1 aligns across 8 bases. Germline loops: CDR1 SGHTA, CDR2 FQGNSA. Trimming took 4 bases from V and 8 from J; bases not matched to a gene: 9. The CDR3 length is 14 residues. The entire variable domain, with the rest obtained from reference TRBV7-2 and TRBJ1-2, is as follows: GAGVSQSPSNKVTEKGKDVELRCDPISGHTALYWYRQSLGQGLEFLIYFQGNSAPDKSGLPSDRFSAERTGGSVSTLTIQRTQQEDSAVYLCASSSSQGARGYTFGSGTRLTVV.